The clone carrying this T cell receptor beta chain was detected a few times. Its matching antigen is unknown. The sample comes from a study of siplizumab effects on memory and regulatory T cells. The study's findings and limits: Alloreactive sequences tracing back to unstimulated CD4+ memory cells fell significantly with siplizumab.

Germline CDR1 and CDR2: SGHNT and YYREEE (reference sequence). The CDR3 extends over 15 amino acids. V shed 4 bases, J shed 11 bases, and the junction held 12 bases outside the gene matches. Assays covered around 10^5 TCR templates per sample. The table came from immunoSEQ multiplex PCR; TCRdb's copy has only in-frame clones and leaves some out. The profile shows about 110,000 clones, around 92% of them singletons. The V and J genes are TRBV5-4 and TRBJ2-1; TRBD2 matches 10 bases. Material: Tregs sorted from blood. The TCR comes from a human donor in good health. CDR3 region: CASSPPGTSEFKQFF. The CDR3 nucleotides read TGTGCCAGCAGCCCTCCCGGGACTAGCGAATTCAAGCAGTTCTTC.